These T cell receptor beta chains were read from a single sample in a study of tumor-infiltrating lymphocytes in oesophageal squamous cell carcinoma. MiXCR, run by TCRdb on the PCR reads, gives a single entry per CDR3 protein. Of 10,000 to 14,000 distinct CDR3 sequences in the sample, around 58% were seen once. Sequences were obtained from esophageal tumor tissue. All receptors derive from a male donor with esophageal squamous cell carcinoma. The conserved cysteine and the conserved F or W are not part of the CDR3 here. A D gene is named only where the DNA matches it firmly.

v_gene,d_gene,j_gene,CDR3aa
TRBV7-2,TRBD2,TRBJ2-3,ASSQLAGVPDTQY
TRBV11-2,NA,TRBJ2-3,ASSSVRDFTDTQY
TRBV5-1,TRBD2,NA,ASSPGTSGGAFGETQY
TRBV4-3,TRBD2,TRBJ2-1,ASSQRQGGRAGNEQF
TRBV27,NA,TRBJ2-5,ASSLTVPQETQY
TRBV7-3,TRBD1,NA,ASSLQGTLNRGQY
TRBV12-3/TRBV12-4,NA,TRBJ1-5,ASSLGDQPQH
TRBV6-5,NA,TRBJ1-6,ASSPKGFSYNSPLH
TRBV11-2,NA,TRBJ1-3,ASSSMGGGNTIY
TRBV5-1,NA,TRBJ1-2,ASSLGGATNYGYT
TRBV7-2,TRBD2,NA,ASSLGAGVRSYEQY
TRBV7-6,NA,NA,ASSRDTYEQY
TRBV7-9,NA,TRBJ2-5,ASSLGSGDGETQY
TRBV7-6,TRBD1,TRBJ1-2,ASSLGQGGYGYT
TRBV7-3,NA,TRBJ2-7,ASSLGVEYEQY
TRBV7-2,TRBD2,TRBJ2-3,ASRRTSGSTDTQY
TRBV7-3,NA,NA,ASSLALFRSYEQY
TRBV7-6,NA,TRBJ2-7,ASSLNEGWLNEQY
TRBV24-1,NA,TRBJ2-5,ATAEQLQETQY
TRBV6-9,NA,TRBJ1-4,ASSYTIAEKLF
TRBV7-2,NA,TRBJ2-3,ASSGADTQY
TRBV7-8,TRBD1,NA,ASSPWTGRGNEQF
TRBV7-2,TRBD1,TRBJ2-2,ASSRGQGAGELF
TRBV7-2,NA,NA,ASSLVSSPEQY
TRBV7-8,TRBD1,NA,ASSTWTGRYEQY
TRBV10-2,TRBD1,TRBJ2-1,ASWTGPYNEQF
TRBV7-6,NA,TRBJ2-3,ASSSRTSTDTQY
TRBV28,TRBD1,TRBJ2-1,ASRRTGVNEQF
TRBV14,NA,TRBJ1-4,ARQQGTTIRTDTQF